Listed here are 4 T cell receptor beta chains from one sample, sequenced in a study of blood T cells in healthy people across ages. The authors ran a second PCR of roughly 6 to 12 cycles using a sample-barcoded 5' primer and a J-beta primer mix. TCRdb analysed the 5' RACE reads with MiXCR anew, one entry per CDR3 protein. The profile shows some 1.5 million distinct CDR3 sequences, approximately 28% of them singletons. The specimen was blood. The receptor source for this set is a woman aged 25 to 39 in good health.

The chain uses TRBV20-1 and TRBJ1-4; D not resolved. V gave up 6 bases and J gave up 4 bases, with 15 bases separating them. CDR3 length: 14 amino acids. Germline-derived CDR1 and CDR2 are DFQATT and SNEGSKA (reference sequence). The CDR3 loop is CSAPGGQLNEKLFF. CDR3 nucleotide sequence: TGCAGTGCCCCCGGTGGGCAGCTTAATGAAAAACTGTTTTTT.

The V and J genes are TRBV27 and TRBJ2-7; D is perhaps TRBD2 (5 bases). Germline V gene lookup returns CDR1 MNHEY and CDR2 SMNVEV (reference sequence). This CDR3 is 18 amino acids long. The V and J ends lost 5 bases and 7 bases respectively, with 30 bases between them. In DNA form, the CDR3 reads TGTGCCAGCAGTGTTGGGGAGAGATCGGACTGGATCTTCCGGGAGCAGTACTTC. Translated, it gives CASSVGERSDWIFREQYF.

The DNA of the CDR3 is TGCGCCAGCAGCTTTGCAGGGCGGAGCACAGATACGCAGTATTTT. This codes for CASSFAGRSTDTQYF. This chain uses TRBV5-1 with TRBJ2-3; possible D gene TRBD1, 5 bases. V was trimmed by 2 bases and J by 0 bases, leaving 10 bases between them. This CDR3 has 15 amino acids. Germline V lookup: CDR1 SGHRS, CDR2 YFSETQ.

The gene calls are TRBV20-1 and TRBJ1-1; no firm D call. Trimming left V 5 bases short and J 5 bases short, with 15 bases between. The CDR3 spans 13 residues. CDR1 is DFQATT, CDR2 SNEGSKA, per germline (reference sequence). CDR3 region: CSAVQDGSTEAFF. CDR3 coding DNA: TGCAGTGCTGTGCAGGACGGGTCGACTGAAGCTTTCTTT.